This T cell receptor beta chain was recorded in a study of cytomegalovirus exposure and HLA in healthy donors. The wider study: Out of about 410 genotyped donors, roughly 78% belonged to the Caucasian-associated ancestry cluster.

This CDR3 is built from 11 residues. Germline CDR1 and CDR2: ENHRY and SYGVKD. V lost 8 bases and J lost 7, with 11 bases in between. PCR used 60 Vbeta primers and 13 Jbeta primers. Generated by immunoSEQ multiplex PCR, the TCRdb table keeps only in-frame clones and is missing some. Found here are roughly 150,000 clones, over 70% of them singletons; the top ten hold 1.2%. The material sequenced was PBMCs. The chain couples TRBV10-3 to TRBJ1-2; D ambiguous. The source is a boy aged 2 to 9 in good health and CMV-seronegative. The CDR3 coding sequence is TGTGCCATCGCGGAGGAGGGTGGCTACACCTTC. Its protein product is CAIAEEGGYTF.